Each of the 3 T cell receptor beta chains below was sequenced from the same sample in a study of T cells in Graves' hyperthyroidism and ophthalmopathy. Amplified TCR beta CDR3 regions derived from RNA transcripts. TCR CDR3 regions were first amplified by RT-PCR with HTBI primers. TCRdb analysed the multiplex PCR reads with MiXCR anew, one entry per CDR3 protein. Altogether about 96,000 distinct CDR3 sequences are present, roughly half being singletons, with the ten largest covering around 27%. The specimen sequenced was blood. These receptors came from a woman aged 40 to 50 with Graves' hyperthyroidism.

The chain has TRBV28 and TRBJ1-2, with D perhaps matching TRBD1 (5 bases). The V gene's germline CDR1 is MDHEN and CDR2 SYDVKM. The CDR3 is 13 amino acids. Written as DNA, the CDR3 is TGTGCTTCTAGACCAGGGACTAACTATGGCTACACCTTC. This sequence encodes CASRPGTNYGYTF.

This clonotype has ten or more counts. The chain employs TRBV29-1 and TRBJ2-2; D possibly corresponds to TRBD1 (6 bases). CDR3 length equals 12 residues. Trimming removed 5 bases from V and 7 bases from J, with 11 bases in between. The germline V gene encodes CDR1 SQVTM and CDR2 ANQGSEA. The DNA of the CDR3 is TGCAGCGTTCCCACAGGGTACGGGGAGCTGTTTTTT. It specifies CSVPTGYGELFF.

This clonotype has ten or more counts. This rearrangement joins TRBV7-6 to TRBJ1-2, with TRBD1 identical over 9 bases. V dropped 5 bases and J dropped 10; count of bases not matched to a gene: 20. This CDR3 is built from 17 residues. Germline V gene sequence: CDR1 SGHVS, CDR2 FNYEAQ. The CDR3 nucleotides read TGTGCCAGCAGCCCTAGGGGACAGGGAGCTGTCAAAGCGGACTACACCTTC. Amino acids: CASSPRGQGAVKADYTF.